The next 29 T cell receptor beta chains were all read from a single sample in a study of cytomegalovirus exposure and HLA in healthy donors. The PCR contained 60 Vbeta and 13 Jbeta primers. Assay used: immunoSEQ multiplex PCR; TCRdb lists only in-frame clones, some missing. The repertoire holds approximately 100,000 clones, with 74% as singletons. Sequenced sample: PBMCs. The source is a human donor in good health.

The chain carries TRBV2 and TRBJ1-6; no clear D gene. Germline CDR1 and CDR2: SNHLY and FYNNEI. Deletions cut 4 bases from V and 7 bases from J, with 11 bases between. The CDR3 sequence is 14 residues long. The CDR3 region has the DNA TGTGCCAGCAGTGGGAGGATGGGGAATTCACCCCTCCACTTT. Amino acids: CASSGRMGNSPLHF.

The V gene is TRBV30, the J gene TRBJ2-3; 11 bases map to TRBD2. The length of the CDR3 is 16 residues. The V segment lost 2 bases and the J segment 3 bases; nucleotides outside the gene matches: 7. Germline V gives CDR1 GTSNPN, CDR2 SVGIG (reference sequence). CDR3 residues: CAWSILAGGLTDTQYF. The CDR3 DNA is TGTGCCTGGAGTATCCTAGCGGGAGGCCTAACAGATACGCAGTATTTT.

This clone was observed once. The chain couples TRBV15 to TRBJ2-1; no clear D gene. Germline V gene data show CDR1 as LNHNV and CDR2 as YYDKDF (reference sequence). CDR3 length: 16 amino acids. Trimming pared 1 base from V and 9 bases from J, leaving 19 bases between. The CDR3 DNA is TGTGCCACCAGCAGAGGAAAAACGGGTATGGTGGCTGAGCAGTTCTTC. Its protein product is CATSRGKTGMVAEQFF.

The chain recombines TRBV10-3 with TRBJ1-5; 9 positions match TRBD1. V lost 5 bases and J lost 4; bases outside the gene matches: 6. Germline values: CDR1 ENHRY, CDR2 SYGVKD. The CDR3 has 15 residues. CDR3 in amino acids: CAISTGTGQNQPQHF. CDR3 sequence (DNA): TGTGCCATCAGTACGGGGACAGGGCAGAATCAGCCCCAGCATTTT.

This clone showed up just once. This chain links TRBV6-1 with TRBJ2-2, with 13 bases lining up with TRBD2. CDR1 MNHNS and CDR2 SASEGT come from the germline V gene. CDR3 length equals 15 residues. With V trimmed by 8 bases and J by 6 bases, 6 bases remained unmatched. CDR3 region: CASSGLAGVAGELFF. The DNA for the CDR3 is TGTGCCAGCTCTGGACTAGCGGGGGTGGCCGGGGAGCTGTTTTTT.

This clone was observed a single time. The chain employs TRBV20-1 and TRBJ2-5; 8 bases are a match to TRBD2. The CDR3 is made up of 11 amino acids. V was pared by 6 bases and J by 3 bases, with 0 bases of the junction left unmatched. Germline assignment: CDR1 DFQATT and CDR2 SNEGSKA (reference sequence). DNA for the CDR3: TGCAGTGCACTAGCGGAAGAGACCCAGTACTTC. This translates into CSALAEETQYF.

This chain links TRBV7-9 with TRBJ1-2, with 8 bases fitting TRBD1. This CDR3 contains 16 residues. CDR1 is SEHNR, CDR2 FQNEAQ, per germline (reference sequence). Unmatched junction bases numbered 12, after V lost 1 base and J lost 8 bases. CDR3 region: CASSLGGLQGAQGYTF. The CDR3 DNA sequence: TGTGCCAGCAGCTTAGGGGGGCTGCAGGGGGCGCAGGGCTACACCTTC. Complete variable domain (other parts from reference TRBV7-9 and TRBJ1-2): DTGVSQNPRHKITKRGQNVTFRCDPISEHNRLYWYRQTLGQGPEFLTYFQNEAQLEKSRLLSDRFSAERPKGSFSTLEIQRTEQGDSAMYLCASSLGGLQGAQGYTFGSGTRLTVV.

Only one count was recorded for this clone. The V gene is TRBV4-2, the J gene TRBJ2-7, with D perhaps TRBD1 (5 bases). Germline V lookup: CDR1 LGHNA, CDR2 YNFKEQ. The CDR3 is 15 amino acids. V lost 4 bases, J lost 7 bases, and 20 bases lay in between. The CDR3, as DNA: TGTGCCAGCAGCCGAGTCCTCGGACAAGGAGATGAGCAGTACTTC. This codes for CASSRVLGQGDEQYF.

This chain joins TRBV28 and TRBJ1-4; no definite D call. V lost 6 bases, J lost 8 bases, and 16 bases lay in between. CDR1 MDHEN and CDR2 SYDVKM come from the germline V gene. CDR3 size: 14 residues. The CDR3, as DNA: TGTGCCAGCAGCTTAACTAATGCCTACGAAAAACTGTTTTTT. Encoded protein: CASSLTNAYEKLFF.

CDR3 nucleotide sequence: TGCGCCAGCAGCACCCAGACAGACCACGAGCAGTACTTC. It yields the protein CASSTQTDHEQYF. V usage is TRBV5-1 and J usage is TRBJ2-7; TRBD1 is a possible D gene (5 bases). CDR1 is SGHRS, CDR2 YFSETQ, per germline. V was trimmed by 4 bases and J by 5 bases, leaving 13 bases between them. The length of the CDR3 is 13 residues.

The chain is built from TRBV6-5 and TRBJ1-3; D is unresolved. The CDR3 runs 14 residues. Trimming cost V 4 bases and J 0 bases, with 7 bases left between them. Germline CDR1 and CDR2: MNHEY and SVGAGI. CDR3 region: CASSFEYSGNTIYF. The CDR3 DNA reads TGTGCCAGCAGTTTTGAGTACTCTGGAAACACCATATATTTT.

V usage is TRBV28 and J usage is TRBJ1-2; 8 bases match TRBD1. Germline V gene data show CDR1 as MDHEN and CDR2 as SYDVKM. Trimming removed 6 bases from V and 4 bases from J; junction bases left unmatched: 4. The CDR3 loop spans 13 amino acids. The CDR3 region has the DNA TGTGCCAGCAGCCCGACAGGGGTCTATGGCTACACCTTC. Its protein is CASSPTGVYGYTF.

The V call is TRBV2, the J call TRBJ2-3; maybe TRBD1 (5 bases). There are 19 residues in the CDR3. Germline loops: CDR1 SNHLY, CDR2 FYNNEI. Trimming left V 3 bases short and J 0 bases short, with 22 bases between. CDR3 sequence reads: CASSETLLLVRGSTDTQYF. As DNA, the CDR3 is TGTGCCAGCAGTGAGACCCTCCTACTCGTAAGGGGAAGCACAGATACGCAGTATTTT.

The chain couples TRBV28 to TRBJ2-7; tentatively, D is TRBD2 (5 bases). This CDR3 is built from 14 residues. The V and J ends lost 4 bases and 4 bases respectively, with 14 bases between them. From germline, CDR1 is MDHEN and CDR2 SYDVKM. The CDR3 spells CASSSPGRTYEQYF. In DNA, the CDR3 is TGTGCCAGCAGTTCGCCGGGAAGGACGTACGAGCAGTACTTC.

V is TRBV7-2 and J is TRBJ1-5; D gene ambiguous. Deletions cut 5 bases from V and 5 bases from J, with 10 bases between. Per germline, CDR1 SGHTA and CDR2 FQGNSA. The CDR3 spans 13 residues. CDR3 protein: CASSRSSDQPQHF. The CDR3 coding sequence is TGTGCCAGCAGCCGGTCATCCGATCAGCCCCAGCATTTT.

This chain connects TRBV6-5 to TRBJ2-7, with TRBD1 matching 9 bases. V gave up 0 bases and J gave up 6 bases; unmatched junction bases: 6. Per germline, CDR1 MNHEY and CDR2 SVGAGI. The CDR3 is 15 residues long. The CDR3 region is CASSYSAGTGREQYF. The CDR3, as DNA: TGTGCCAGCAGTTACTCCGCCGGGACAGGGCGCGAGCAGTACTTC.

This clone was seen more than once but under ten times. The V call is TRBV30, the J call TRBJ2-3; 9 bases line up with TRBD2. The CDR3 length is 14 residues. The germline V gene has CDR1 GTSNPN and CDR2 SVGIG (reference sequence). V lost 4 bases, J lost 3 bases, and 5 bases stayed unmatched. CDR3: CAWTGAGGTDTQYF. In nucleotides, the CDR3 is TGTGCCTGGACGGGGGCGGGAGGGACAGATACGCAGTATTTT.

V is TRBV7-3 and J is TRBJ2-5; D uncertain. Germline V gene sequence: CDR1 SGHTA, CDR2 FQGTGA. V was cut by 5 bases and J by 1 base, with 8 bases left in between. The CDR3 runs to 13 residues. The CDR3 DNA reads TGTGCCAGCAGCACAGAGTTCCAAGAGACCCAGTACTTC. It translates to CASSTEFQETQYF.

This clone appeared a few times. The rearrangement joins TRBV7-2 to TRBJ2-5, with 7 nucleotides matching TRBD2. Germline lookup yields CDR1 SGHTA and CDR2 FQGNSA. The CDR3 runs to 15 residues. The J segment lost 4 bases and the V segment lost 5 bases, leaving 10 bases of the junction unmatched. The CDR3 reads CASSPQGGPRETQYF. CDR3 in DNA: TGTGCCAGCAGCCCCCAGGGAGGGCCGAGAGAGACCCAGTACTTC.

The rearrangement uses TRBV27 and TRBJ2-2; 9 nucleotides align to TRBD1. V lost 10 bases and J lost 3; bases outside the gene matches: 12. The V gene's germline CDR1 is MNHEY and CDR2 SMNVEV (reference sequence). The CDR3 consists of 16 residues. The CDR3: CATRDRVGFDTGELFF. CDR3 DNA: TGTGCCACCCGGGACAGGGTGGGTTTTGACACCGGGGAGCTGTTTTTT.

This chain links TRBV6-5 with TRBJ2-7; the D gene is possibly TRBD2 (5 bases). Per germline, CDR1 MNHEY and CDR2 SVGAGI. This CDR3 contains 15 residues. Trimming shortened V by 0 bases and J by 6 bases, and 15 bases separated the two germline ends. CDR3 sequence reads: CASSYSAEGTSEQYF. The CDR3 nucleotides are TGTGCCAGCAGTTACTCAGCTGAGGGAACGAGCGAGCAGTACTTC.

V gene TRBV10-3 combines with J gene TRBJ2-1; tentative D call: TRBD2 (5 bases). V was trimmed by 4 bases and J by 9 bases, leaving 19 bases between them. Germline CDR1 ENHRY, CDR2 SYGVKD. The CDR3 covers 15 residues. The CDR3 bases are TGTGCCATCAGTGTAGCCGGCCCTCCGGCGGGTGAGCAGTTCTTC. This sequence encodes CAISVAGPPAGEQFF.

This chain uses TRBV5-6 with TRBJ2-7, with D perhaps matching TRBD2 (6 bases). Trimming took 1 base from V and 7 from J, leaving 12 bases between them. Germline V gene sequence: CDR1 SGHDT, CDR2 YYEEEE. This CDR3 has 13 residues. DNA of the CDR3: TGTGCCAGCAGCTTGACCCACGCGGGGGAGCAGTACTTC. It specifies CASSLTHAGEQYF.

Of note for this clone: One junction end disagrees with the germline gene, perhaps due to a read error. The chain joins TRBV7-7 to TRBJ2-1; no definite D call. CDR3 length equals 13 residues. From germline, CDR1 is SSHAT and CDR2 FNYEAQ (reference sequence). The CDR3, as DNA: TGTGCTAGCAGCTCGGGTCTTAAAAATGAGCAGTTCTTC. It yields the protein CASSSGLKNEQFF.

The V call is TRBV15, the J call TRBJ2-3; tentative D call: TRBD2 (6 bases). V was clipped by 2 bases and J by 4 bases, with 19 bases between them. This CDR3 is built from 17 residues. Per the germline V gene, CDR1 is LNHNV and CDR2 is YYDKDF (reference sequence). CDR3 in amino acids: CATSRLTPGLGADTQYF. The CDR3 coding sequence is TGTGCCACCAGCAGACTAACACCGGGACTGGGGGCAGATACGCAGTATTTT.

This sequence joins TRBV4-1 and TRBJ2-7; D may be TRBD1 (6 bases). The CDR3 consists of 15 residues. CDR1 MGHRA and CDR2 YSYEKL come from the germline V gene. The V gene lost 0 bases and the J gene lost 7 bases, with 16 bases spanning the gap. Here the CDR3 reads CASSQEPGQGREQYF. CDR3 DNA sequence: TGCGCCAGCAGCCAAGAACCGGGACAAGGTAGAGAGCAGTACTTC.

This sequence joins TRBV5-1 and TRBJ2-5; D may be TRBD2 (6 bases). V was pared by 4 bases and J by 1 base, with 17 bases between. This CDR3 is 16 amino acids long. Germline values: CDR1 SGHRS, CDR2 YFSETQ. In DNA form, the CDR3 reads TGCGCCAGCAGCCCGGGACTCGGGGTTGGCCAAGAGACCCAGTACTTC. It encodes CASSPGLGVGQETQYF.

Written as DNA, the CDR3 is TGTGCCAGCAGCGCCCGGGACAGCGATTGGGAGACCCAGTACTTC. It translates to CASSARDSDWETQYF. The chain joins TRBV9 to TRBJ2-5, with 7 bases fitting TRBD1. Germline V lookup: CDR1 SGDLS, CDR2 YYNGEE. This CDR3 contains 15 residues. The junction had 10 bases not matched to a gene; V was cut back by 3 bases and J by 5 bases.

This clone was seen a few times. This sample includes further DNA sequences coding for the same CDR3. The rearrangement uses TRBV30 and TRBJ1-6, with D tentatively TRBD1 (5 bases). V lost 4 bases to trimming and J lost 11 bases, with 15 bases between them. This CDR3 spans 13 amino acids. CDR1 GTSNPN and CDR2 SVGIG come from the germline V gene (reference sequence). The CDR3 DNA reads TGTGCCTGGACCCCAACGTCAGGGCCACCCCTCCACTTT. This gives the protein CAWTPTSGPPLHF. Full variable domain (outside the CDR3, taken from reference TRBV30 and TRBJ1-6): SQTIHQWPATLVQPVGSPLSLECTVEGTSNPNLYWYRQAAGRGLQLLFYSVGIGQISSEVPQNLSASRPQDRQFILSSKKLLLSDSGFYLCAWTPTSGPPLHFGNGTRLTVT.